Listed here are 6 T cell receptor beta chains from one sample, sequenced in a study (dated by TCRdb to 2016 to 2018). Libraries came from RT-PCR. The run used an Illumina MiSeq. Using fastp at Q25 and MiXCR, TCRdb reprocessed the public reads and kept productive beta chains. Merged by CDR3 protein, the rows form single entries marked with the most common genes and DNA. The sample table contains more than 550,000 distinct CDR3 sequences; only one count was recorded for approximately 15% of them. Of the sample, roughly 3.6% is held by the ten largest clones. The sequencing input was memory CD4+ T cells from blood. These receptors came from a female donor in good health, serving as a healthy control.

This clonotype was seen more than once but under ten times. The J gene is TRBJ1-4, the V gene TRBV6-1; 8 bases are shared with TRBD1. The J segment lost 3 bases and the V segment lost 7 bases, leaving 22 bases of the junction unmatched. The CDR3 is made up of 20 amino acids. Germline V gene sequence: CDR1 MNHNS, CDR2 SASEGT. In nucleotides, the CDR3 is TGTGCCAGCATTCCAACACCCGGGACAGGCAAGCCAACGGCTAATGAAAAACTGTTTTTT. Translating it yields CASIPTPGTGKPTANEKLFF.

This clonotype appeared many times. The J gene is TRBJ2-7, the V gene TRBV7-2; the D is unclear. With 0 bases removed from V and 0 bases from J, the gap between germline ends came to 9 bases. The V gene's germline CDR1 is SGHTA and CDR2 FQGNSA. The CDR3 is 15 amino acids. The CDR3 bases are TGTGCCAGCAGCTTAGCGCCCATGAGCTCCTACGAGCAGTACTTC. This codes for CASSLAPMSSYEQYF.

This clonotype was found a few times. The chain uses TRBV28 and TRBJ2-1; 8 bases line up with TRBD1. Germline V CDR1 and CDR2: MDHEN, SYDVKM. The CDR3 is 14 amino acids. The junction had 1 base not matched to a gene; V was cut back by 1 base and J by 5 bases. The CDR3 region is CASSLYRGDNEQFF. As DNA, the CDR3 is TGTGCCAGCAGTTTATACAGGGGGGACAATGAGCAGTTCTTC.

The V call is TRBV10-3, the J call TRBJ2-3, with D possibly being TRBD1 (6 bases). The germline CDR1 and CDR2 sequences are ENHRY and SYGVKD. This CDR3 spans 12 amino acids. CDR3 coding DNA: TGTGCTCTCGGGGACAACACAGATACGCAGTATTTT. This translates into CALGDNTDTQYF.

This clonotype has only a few counts. The chain uses TRBV29-1 and TRBJ2-7; D call uncertain. V was trimmed by 2 bases and J by 0 bases, leaving 8 bases between them. The CDR3 extends over 13 amino acids. Germline lookup yields CDR1 SQVTM and CDR2 ANQGSEA. CDR3 region: CSVERGASYEQYF. CDR3 nucleotides: TGCAGCGTTGAACGTGGAGCCTCCTACGAGCAGTACTTC.

This clonotype showed up many times. J is TRBJ2-3 and V is TRBV30; D is uncertain. There are 11 residues in the CDR3. The ends were cut back, 1 base at V and 3 bases at J, with 2 bases in the middle. Germline V lookup: CDR1 GTSNPN, CDR2 SVGIG (reference sequence). The CDR3 DNA follows: TGTGCCTGGAGTGAAACAGATACGCAGTATTTT. This sequence encodes CAWSETDTQYF.